Given below is one T cell receptor beta chain in context. The antigen remains undetermined. A single record per CDR3 protein comes from TCRdb applying MiXCR to the RT-PCR reads. The table shows more than 450,000 distinct CDR3 sequences, with approximately 10% occurring only once. This specimen comes from a study of response to subunit inactivated influenza vaccine. CDR1 SGHRS and CDR2 YFSETQ come from the germline V gene. The CDR3 has 16 residues. Trimming cost V 5 bases and J 7 bases, with 21 bases left between them. Overall study findings and caveats: It was the authors' suggestion that each seasonal influenza vaccination recruits few new T cells.

The chain links TRBV5-1 to TRBJ2-2; the D gene is possibly TRBD2 (7 bases). This sequence was found in a man in his fifties or sixties who received an inactivated influenza vaccine. Specimen: PBMCs from blood, collected on the day of vaccination. This chain's CDR3 is CASSPFTGGHGGELFF. The CDR3 coding sequence is TGCGCCAGCAGTCCCTTCACCGGGGGGCATGGCGGGGAGCTGTTTTTT.